This passage covers 25 T cell receptor beta chains from one sample sequenced in a study of siplizumab effects on memory and regulatory T cells. Some clones are missing from TCRdb's copy, which holds only in-frame ones; the method was immunoSEQ multiplex PCR. The sample records approximately 94,000 clones, roughly 96% being singletons. Sequenced input: naive CD4+ T cells sorted from blood. Every receptor here comes from a human donor in good health.

This chain uses TRBV11-2 with TRBJ2-2; 7 bases agree with TRBD2. CDR3 size: 14 residues. The ends lost 2 bases at V and 6 bases at J; junction bases unmatched: 3. Germline V gene lookup returns CDR1 SGHAT and CDR2 FQNNGV. The CDR3 region is CASSLPGGSGELFF. The CDR3 DNA reads TGTGCCAGCAGCTTACCGGGGGGATCCGGGGAGCTGTTTTTT.

The chain uses TRBV6-1 and TRBJ2-5; TRBD1 agrees at 8 bases. Judging by the DNA end, TRBJ2-7 fits better; the J call may be wrong. This CDR3 contains 13 residues. The germline gives CDR1 MNHNS, CDR2 SASEGT. The CDR3 sequence: CASRTDRAYEQYF. In nucleotides, the CDR3 is TGTGCCAGCAGGACGGACAGGGCCTACGAGCAGTACTTC.

This chain links TRBV11-2 with TRBJ2-5; 11 bases fit TRBD2. Germline CDR1 SGHAT, CDR2 FQNNGV. The junction had 6 bases not matched to a gene; V was cut back by 1 base and J by 5 bases. The CDR3 sequence is 16 residues long. CDR3 DNA: TGTGCCAGCAGCTTAGCGACTAGCGGGATCCGGGAGACCCAGTACTTC. Its protein is CASSLATSGIRETQYF. The full variable domain, rest sourced from reference TRBV11-2 and TRBJ2-5, is EAGVAQSPRYKIIEKRQSVAFWCNPISGHATLYWYQQILGQGPKLLIQFQNNGVVDDSQLPKDRFSAERLKGVDSTLKIQPAKLEDSAVYLCASSLATSGIRETQYFGPGTRLLVL.

V usage is TRBV14 and J usage is TRBJ2-5, with unresolved D. CDR3 length equals 16 residues. Trimming took off 0 bases at V and 4 bases at J, with 15 bases between the two ends. The germline V gene has CDR1 SGHDN and CDR2 FVKESK. CDR3: CASSQDPAIAGETQYF. The DNA for the CDR3 is TGTGCCAGCAGCCAAGATCCGGCAATAGCAGGAGAGACCCAGTACTTC.

V usage is TRBV7-2 and J usage is TRBJ2-5; 8 positions match TRBD2. Germline V gene sequence: CDR1 SGHTA, CDR2 FQGNSA. Unmatched junction bases numbered 4, after V lost 1 base and J lost 12 bases. The CDR3 totals 12 residues. The CDR3 sequence: CASSLVSGLEYF. CDR3 sequence (DNA): TGTGCCAGCAGCTTAGTATCGGGACTAGAGTACTTC.

This clone was detected once. The chain joins TRBV28 to TRBJ2-7; D ambiguous. This CDR3 contains 20 residues. The V end lost 5 bases, the J end lost 0 bases, and 29 bases lay between the germline ends. Germline lookup yields CDR1 MDHEN and CDR2 SYDVKM. This CDR3 reads CASSPGIFRPLTLSSYEQYF. The DNA of the CDR3 is TGTGCCAGCAGTCCAGGCATTTTCCGGCCACTTACCCTCAGCTCCTACGAGCAGTACTTC.

The V and J genes are TRBV5-1 and TRBJ2-2, with a weak D call TRBD1 (7 bases). The CDR3 is 17 amino acids. Trimming removed 3 bases at V and 0 bases at J, with 15 bases between. Germline CDR1 SGHRS, CDR2 YFSETQ. DNA of the CDR3: TGCGCCAGCAGCTGGGGGGACAGCGCGCCGAACACCGGGGAGCTGTTTTTT. Amino acid sequence: CASSWGDSAPNTGELFF.

This clone appeared once. This sequence joins TRBV7-9 and TRBJ2-3; D call uncertain. The germline V gene has CDR1 SEHNR and CDR2 FQNEAQ (reference sequence). With 2 bases removed from V and 5 bases from J, the gap between germline ends came to 5 bases. CDR3 size: 12 residues. CDR3 DNA: TGTGCCAGCAGCTTATTGGTAGATACGCAGTATTTT. It encodes CASSLLVDTQYF.

The V and J genes are TRBV6-5 and TRBJ1-5; D possibly corresponds to TRBD1 (5 bases). Between the trimmed V and J ends, which lost 0 bases and 7 bases, there was a span of 13 bases. Germline lookup yields CDR1 MNHEY and CDR2 SVGAGI. The CDR3 is 15 residues long. The CDR3 spells CASSYSQGTNQPQHF. CDR3 bases: TGTGCCAGCAGTTACTCTCAGGGTACCAACCAGCCCCAGCATTTT.

The V and J genes are TRBV18 and TRBJ2-2, with D tentatively TRBD2 (6 bases). The CDR3 sequence is 18 residues long. In germline, CDR1 is KGHSH, CDR2 LQKENI. V was shortened by 3 bases and J by 3 bases, with 20 bases between the two germline ends. This CDR3 reads CASSPLLTVTGDTGELFF. DNA for the CDR3: TGTGCCAGCTCACCGCTCTTAACAGTGACGGGGGACACCGGGGAGCTGTTTTTT.

The J gene is TRBJ1-4, the V gene TRBV6-1; 7 nucleotides match TRBD1. With 8 bases clipped from V and 6 bases from J, the junction kept 6 bases outside the gene matches. The CDR3 runs to 13 residues. CDR1 MNHNS and CDR2 SASEGT come from the germline V gene. CDR3 sequence (DNA): TGTGCCAGCTGGACCGGGACAGATGAAAAACTGTTTTTT. Protein product: CASWTGTDEKLFF.

The chain is built from TRBV7-9 and TRBJ2-7; 8 bases line up with TRBD2. Germline V lookup: CDR1 SEHNR, CDR2 FQNEAQ (reference sequence). The CDR3 sequence is 15 residues long. V was pared by 6 bases and J by 2 bases, with 9 bases of the junction left unmatched. CDR3 bases: TGTGCCAGCAGGTCCAGCGGGGGCCTCACCTACGAGCAGTACTTC. It yields the protein CASRSSGGLTYEQYF.

The V gene is TRBV18, the J gene TRBJ1-1; tentative D call: TRBD1 (5 bases). V gave up 2 bases and J gave up 2 bases, with 12 bases separating them. The CDR3 covers 15 residues. CDR1 and CDR2 (germline): KGHSH, LQKENI. The CDR3 region is CASSPSGQLNTEAFF. The CDR3 region has the DNA TGTGCCAGCTCACCATCTGGACAACTAAACACTGAAGCTTTCTTT.

The CDR3 DNA reads as TGTGCCAGCTCACCCCGGAGGTCCTCCTACGAGCAGTACTTC. Amino acid sequence: CASSPRRSSYEQYF. V is TRBV18 and J is TRBJ2-7, with a weak D call TRBD2 (5 bases). The CDR3 spans 14 residues. With 3 bases removed from V and 0 bases from J, the gap between germline ends came to 9 bases. Germline CDR1 reads KGHSH; CDR2 reads LQKENI.

The chain joins TRBV7-2 to TRBJ2-7; 10 nucleotides align to TRBD2. CDR3 length: 16 residues. Germline CDR1 reads SGHTA; CDR2 reads FQGNSA. J was trimmed by 1 base and V by 5 bases; bases with no gene match: 8. The CDR3 protein is CASSTQLAGTSYEQYF. Written as DNA, the CDR3 is TGTGCCAGCAGCACGCAACTAGCGGGGACTTCCTACGAGCAGTACTTC.

The chain has TRBV19 and TRBJ1-5; D not certain. CDR1 and CDR2 (germline): LNHDA, SQIVND (reference sequence). The CDR3 consists of 14 residues. With 4 bases removed from V and 4 bases from J, the gap between germline ends came to 11 bases. For the CDR3, the DNA is TGTGCCAGTAGTACCGAGGTGGGGAATCAGCCCCAGCATTTT. This codes for CASSTEVGNQPQHF.

The chain uses TRBV28 and TRBJ2-1, with D possibly being TRBD1 (5 bases). V lost 6 bases to trimming and J lost 10 bases, with 16 bases between them. Germline CDR1 and CDR2: MDHEN and SYDVKM. CDR3 length: 13 amino acids. CDR3 sequence (DNA): TGTGCCAGCAGAGACCTAGGGGATCGCGAGCAGTTCTTC. Protein: CASRDLGDREQFF.

The chain uses TRBV5-6 and TRBJ2-2; no definite D call. Germline lookup yields CDR1 SGHDT and CDR2 YYEEEE. The CDR3 runs 16 residues. Deletions cut 3 bases from V and 0 bases from J, with 12 bases between. CDR3 sequence: CASSSFRPTNTGELFF. CDR3 nucleotide sequence: TGTGCCAGCAGCTCGTTCCGGCCTACGAACACCGGGGAGCTGTTTTTT.

This clone was counted once. The gene calls are TRBV29-1 and TRBJ2-3; maybe TRBD2 (7 bases). Germline-derived CDR1 and CDR2 are SQVTM and ANQGSEA. The CDR3 length is 14 residues. V gave up 3 bases and J gave up 5 bases, with 15 bases separating them. The CDR3 region has the DNA TGCAGCGTTGAGTGGCGGGGGCGCGGAGATACGCAGTATTTT. This translates into CSVEWRGRGDTQYF.

The chain combines TRBV6-5 with TRBJ2-5; 7 positions match TRBD2. Germline loops: CDR1 MNHEY, CDR2 SVGAGI. The J segment lost 7 bases and the V segment lost 6 bases, leaving 14 bases of the junction unmatched. The CDR3 has 15 amino acids. CDR3 amino acids: CASSQPRLAASTQYF. The CDR3 DNA sequence: TGTGCCAGCAGCCAACCAAGACTAGCCGCCTCGACCCAGTACTTC.

This chain joins TRBV30 and TRBJ2-2; D is uncertain. The V and J ends lost 2 bases and 2 bases respectively, with 9 bases between them. The CDR3 runs to 14 residues. Germline V gene sequence: CDR1 GTSNPN, CDR2 SVGIG (reference sequence). The CDR3 DNA follows: TGTGCCTGGAGTAAGGCAGTCAACACCGGGGAGCTGTTTTTT. This sequence encodes CAWSKAVNTGELFF.

The chain couples TRBV14 to TRBJ2-3; D not certain. Germline-derived CDR1 and CDR2 are SGHDN and FVKESK. The CDR3 contains 13 residues. V was clipped by 1 base and J by 3 bases, with 5 bases between them. CDR3 protein: CASSQGATDTQYF. CDR3 DNA: TGTGCCAGCAGCCAAGGGGCAACAGATACGCAGTATTTT.

This clone has just one count. The gene calls are TRBV7-2 and TRBJ2-5, with TRBD2 identical over 7 bases. The CDR3 consists of 14 residues. Germline assignment: CDR1 SGHTA and CDR2 FQGNSA. The trim removed 5 bases at V and 2 bases at J, leaving 5 bases unmatched. CDR3 amino acids: CASSRTSVQETQYF. CDR3 in DNA: TGTGCCAGCAGCAGAACTAGCGTTCAAGAGACCCAGTACTTC.

This chain uses TRBV4-2 with TRBJ2-3, with TRBD2 matching over 13 bases. Germline CDR1 reads LGHNA; CDR2 reads YNFKEQ. The CDR3 totals 14 residues. The V and J ends lost 5 bases and 7 bases, in that order; junction bases with no gene match: 3. Here the CDR3 reads CASSELAGGNTQYF. DNA of the CDR3: TGTGCCAGCAGCGAACTAGCGGGGGGGAATACGCAGTATTTT.

This rearrangement joins TRBV6-4 to TRBJ1-2; maybe TRBD1 (5 bases). V shed 6 bases and J shed 0 bases, with 20 bases lying between them. Germline CDR1 MRHNA, CDR2 SNTAGT. This CDR3 has 17 residues. In nucleotides, the CDR3 is TGTGCCAGCAGACCCAGCCCAGGGCGTAAACCTAACTATGGCTACACCTTC. Its translation is CASRPSPGRKPNYGYTF.